The 10 T cell receptor beta chains below come from one sample, sequenced in a study of blood T cell repertoires in COVID-19. Measured with immunoSEQ multiplex PCR; TCRdb has only the in-frame clones, and not every one. The data contain under 40,000 clones, more than 90% of them singletons. The sequenced sample was peripheral blood. These receptors came from a man aged 60 to 75 with active or convalescent COVID-19.

V usage is TRBV6-6 and J usage is TRBJ1-1; a possible D gene is TRBD1 (5 bases). Looked up from germline, CDR1 is MNHNY and CDR2 is SVGAGI (reference sequence). Between the trimmed V and J ends, which lost 0 bases and 4 bases, there was a span of 15 bases. CDR3 length: 16 residues. CDR3 amino acids: CASSYSTQGTVTEAFF. Written as DNA, the CDR3 is TGTGCCAGCAGTTACTCGACCCAGGGAACGGTCACTGAAGCTTTCTTT.

The chain combines TRBV18 with TRBJ1-2; D remains ambiguous. V lost 3 bases and J 5 bases, leaving 22 bases between the germline ends. CDR1 and CDR2 from the germline V gene are KGHSH and LQKENI. CDR3 length equals 17 residues. In DNA form, the CDR3 reads TGTGCCAGCTCACCCACATGGGGTCCTCCGGCGGGATATGGCTACACCTTC. This codes for CASSPTWGPPAGYGYTF.

The chain combines TRBV6-5 with TRBJ1-5, with a possible D match to TRBD1 (5 bases). CDR3 length: 15 residues. CDR1 and CDR2 (germline): MNHEY, SVGAGI. Trimming took 6 bases from V and 4 from J, leaving 16 bases between them. The CDR3 here is CASRDPTEINQPQHF. CDR3 in DNA: TGTGCCAGCAGGGACCCGACAGAAATTAATCAGCCCCAGCATTTT.

The J gene is TRBJ2-7, the V gene TRBV11-2; tentative D call: TRBD2 (5 bases). The CDR3 runs 12 residues. With 3 bases removed from V and 5 bases from J, the gap between germline ends came to 8 bases. Germline CDR1 SGHAT, CDR2 FQNNGV. CDR3 sequence: CASSLSGDEQYF. The DNA of the CDR3 is TGTGCCAGCAGCTTGTCCGGGGACGAGCAGTACTTC.

This sequence joins TRBV29-1 and TRBJ2-1; D is ambiguous. The V and J ends lost 5 bases and 1 base respectively, with 9 bases between them. The CDR3 consists of 13 residues. In germline, CDR1 is SQVTM, CDR2 ANQGSEA. Here the CDR3 reads CSVPRSSYNEQFF. The CDR3 DNA is TGCAGCGTTCCTAGGAGTTCCTACAATGAGCAGTTCTTC.

The chain recombines TRBV28 with TRBJ2-3; 10 bases match TRBD2. Germline V gene lookup returns CDR1 MDHEN and CDR2 SYDVKM. The CDR3 sequence is 15 residues long. With V trimmed by 2 bases and J by 6 bases, 5 bases remained unmatched. This chain's CDR3 is CASSLDLAGEDTQYF. CDR3 nucleotides: TGTGCCAGCAGTTTAGATCTAGCGGGAGAGGATACGCAGTATTTT.

The chain carries TRBV5-1 and TRBJ1-2; 9 bases map to TRBD1. The V gene end was trimmed by 9 bases and the J gene end by 6 bases; junction bases not matched to a gene: 9. CDR1 is SGHRS, CDR2 YFSETQ, per germline. This CDR3 region has 13 residues. The CDR3 reads CATATGQGDGYTF. In DNA form, the CDR3 reads TGCGCCACCGCAACGGGACAGGGCGATGGCTACACCTTC. Complete variable domain (other parts from reference TRBV5-1 and TRBJ1-2): KAGVTQTPRYLIKTRGQQVTLSCSPISGHRSVSWYQQTPGQGLQFLFEYFSETQRNKGNFPGRFSGRQFSNSRSEMNVSTLELGDSALYLCATATGQGDGYTFGSGTRLTVV.

The chain has TRBV12-5 and TRBJ2-7; TRBD1 might be the D (5 bases). Deletions cut 0 bases from V and 5 bases from J, with 8 bases between. The CDR3 contains 13 residues. Germline CDR1 is LGHNT and CDR2 is FRNRAP. Here the CDR3 reads CASGLVSRDEQYF. The CDR3 DNA is TGTGCTAGTGGTTTGGTCTCCAGGGACGAGCAGTACTTC.

J is TRBJ1-2 and V is TRBV5-1; tentatively, D is TRBD1 (5 bases). V shed 0 bases and J shed 8 bases, with 14 bases lying between them. The germline CDR1 and CDR2 sequences are SGHRS and YFSETQ. There are 14 residues in the CDR3. In nucleotides, the CDR3 is TGCGCCAGCAGCTTGGGTTTCTGGCGGGGGGGCTACACCTTC. Residues: CASSLGFWRGGYTF.

The chain uses TRBV28 and TRBJ2-1; a weak D match, TRBD2 (6 bases). V dropped 2 bases and J dropped 9 bases, with 14 bases sitting between them. Germline assignment: CDR1 MDHEN and CDR2 SYDVKM. The CDR3 extends over 14 amino acids. The CDR3 nucleotides read TGTGCCAGCAGTTTACTGAGGAGGGGCGCTGAGCAGTTCTTC. This sequence encodes CASSLLRRGAEQFF.